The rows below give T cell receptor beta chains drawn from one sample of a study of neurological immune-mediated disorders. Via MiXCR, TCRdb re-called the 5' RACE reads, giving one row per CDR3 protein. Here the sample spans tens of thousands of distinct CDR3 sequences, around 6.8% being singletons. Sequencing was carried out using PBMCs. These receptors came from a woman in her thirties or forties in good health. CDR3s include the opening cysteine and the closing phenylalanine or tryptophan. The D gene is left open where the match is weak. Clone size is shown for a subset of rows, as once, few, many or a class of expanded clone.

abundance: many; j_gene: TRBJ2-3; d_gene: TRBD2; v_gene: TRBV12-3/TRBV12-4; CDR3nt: TGTGCCAGCAGTGATAGCGGGGGGAGCACAGATACGCAGTATTTT; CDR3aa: CASSDSGGSTDTQYF
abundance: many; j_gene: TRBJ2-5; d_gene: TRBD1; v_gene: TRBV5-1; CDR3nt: TGCGCCAGCAGCTTCTCAATTCCGGGACAGCCGTACCAAGAGACCCAGTACTTC; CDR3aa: CASSFSIPGQPYQETQYF
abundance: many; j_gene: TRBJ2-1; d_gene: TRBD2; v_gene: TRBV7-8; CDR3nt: TGTGCCAGCAGCCCCGGACTAGCCCAGAAAACGAATGAGCAGTTCTTC; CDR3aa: CASSPGLAQKTNEQFF
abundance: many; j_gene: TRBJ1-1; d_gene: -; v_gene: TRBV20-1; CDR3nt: TGCAGTGCTCTTCGCAGCCAGAACACTGAAGCTTTCTTT; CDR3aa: CSALRSQNTEAFF
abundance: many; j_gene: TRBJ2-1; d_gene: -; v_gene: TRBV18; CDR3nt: TGTGCCAGCTCAGGAACAGGGCTGGATGAGCAGTTCTTC; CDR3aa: CASSGTGLDEQFF
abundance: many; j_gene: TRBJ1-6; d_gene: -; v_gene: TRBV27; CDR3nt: TGTGCCAGCAGTTTAGAGGGACGGCAGAATTCACCCCTCCACTTT; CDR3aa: CASSLEGRQNSPLHF
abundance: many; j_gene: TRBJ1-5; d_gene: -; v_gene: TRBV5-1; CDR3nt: TGCGCCAGCAGGCGGGACTTGGATAGCAATCAGCCCCAGCATTTT; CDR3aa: CASRRDLDSNQPQHF
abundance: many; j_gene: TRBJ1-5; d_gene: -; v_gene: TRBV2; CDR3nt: TGTGCCAGCAGTCGACAGGAGAGGAATCAGCCCCAGCATTTT; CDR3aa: CASSRQERNQPQHF
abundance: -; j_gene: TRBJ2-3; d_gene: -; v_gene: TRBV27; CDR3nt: TGTGCCAGCAGTTTATCGTGGGGGGTAGCGGGCACAGATACGCAGTATTTT; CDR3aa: CASSLSWGVAGTDTQYF
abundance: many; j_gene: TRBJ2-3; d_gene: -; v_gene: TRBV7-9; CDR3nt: TGTGCCAGCAGCCCTTTTTATACGCAGTATTTT; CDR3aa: CASSPFYTQYF
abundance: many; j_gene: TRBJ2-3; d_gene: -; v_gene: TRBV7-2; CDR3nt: TGTGCCAGCAGCCGATTAGACCGGGACCAGCTAGGAGATACGCAGTATTTT; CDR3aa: CASSRLDRDQLGDTQYF
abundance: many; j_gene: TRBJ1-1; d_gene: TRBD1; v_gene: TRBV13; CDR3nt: TGTGCCAGCAGACAGACAGGGGTAGGAACTGAAGCTTTCTTT; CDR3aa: CASRQTGVGTEAFF
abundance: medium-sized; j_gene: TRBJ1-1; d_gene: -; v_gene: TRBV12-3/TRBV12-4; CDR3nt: TGTGCCAGCAGTTCGGTAACGGGGGAGTTCACTGAAGCTTTCTTT; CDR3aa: CASSSVTGEFTEAFF
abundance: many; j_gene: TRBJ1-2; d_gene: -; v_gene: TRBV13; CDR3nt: TGTGCCAGCAGCTTTGGGAGTAGGCTCTATGGCTACACCTTC; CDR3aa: CASSFGSRLYGYTF
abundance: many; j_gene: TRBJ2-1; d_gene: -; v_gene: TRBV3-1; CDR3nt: TGTGCCAGCAGCCAAGTGGGGGTTTACAATGAGCAGTTCTTC; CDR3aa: CASSQVGVYNEQFF
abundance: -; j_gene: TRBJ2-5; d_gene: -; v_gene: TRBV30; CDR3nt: TGTGCCTGGAGTGTACGAGGAGGCGTAGAGACCCAGTACTTC; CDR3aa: CAWSVRGGVETQYF
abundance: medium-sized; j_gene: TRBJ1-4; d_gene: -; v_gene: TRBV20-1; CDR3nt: TGCAGTGCTGAAGCGGGGGTAAATGAAAAACTGTTTTTT; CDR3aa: CSAEAGVNEKLFF
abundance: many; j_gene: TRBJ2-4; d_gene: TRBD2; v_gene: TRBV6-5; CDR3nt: TGTGCCAGCAGTTTGAGACTAGCGGGCCCCGACGGCAAAAACATTCAGTACTTC; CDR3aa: CASSLRLAGPDGKNIQYF
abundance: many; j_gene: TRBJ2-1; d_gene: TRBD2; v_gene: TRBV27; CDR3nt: TGTGCCAGCAGTTGGACTAGTCAAGGTTACAATGAGCAGTTCTTC; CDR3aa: CASSWTSQGYNEQFF
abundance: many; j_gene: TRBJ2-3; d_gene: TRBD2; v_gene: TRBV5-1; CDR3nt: TGCGCCAGCAGGGATTTAGCGGGGGCCTCCACAGATACGCAGTATTTT; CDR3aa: CASRDLAGASTDTQYF
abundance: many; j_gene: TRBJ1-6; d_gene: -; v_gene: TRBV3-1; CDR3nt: TGTGCCAGCAGCCTGGGGGCGAATGTCGCACCCCTCCACTTT; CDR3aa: CASSLGANVAPLHF
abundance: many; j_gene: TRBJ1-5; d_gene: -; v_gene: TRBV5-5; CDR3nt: TGTGCCAGCAGCCCAGACTCCTTCCGTCAGCCCCAGCATTTT; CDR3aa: CASSPDSFRQPQHF
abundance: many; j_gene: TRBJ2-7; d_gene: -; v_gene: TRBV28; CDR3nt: TGTGCCAGCAGTTTAAGGCCGGCGGGGACTCTTTCCTACGAGCAGTACTTC; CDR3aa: CASSLRPAGTLSYEQYF
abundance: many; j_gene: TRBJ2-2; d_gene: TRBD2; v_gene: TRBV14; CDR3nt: TGTGCCAGCAGCGGACTAGATAACGCCGGGGAGCTGTTTTTT; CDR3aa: CASSGLDNAGELFF
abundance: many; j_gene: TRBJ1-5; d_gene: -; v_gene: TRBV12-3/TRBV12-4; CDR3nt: TGTGCCAGCAGGCCCGAAGGCAATCAGCCCCAGCATTTT; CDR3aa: CASRPEGNQPQHF
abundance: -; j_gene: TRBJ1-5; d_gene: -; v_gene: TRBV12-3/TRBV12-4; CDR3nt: TGTGCCAGCAGTTTAGGACCTGGTTGGGTTGAGCCCCAGCATTTT; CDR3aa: CASSLGPGWVEPQHF
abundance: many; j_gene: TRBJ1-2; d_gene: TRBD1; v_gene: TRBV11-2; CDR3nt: TGTGCCAGCAGCTTAGGGATTTCCCCAGGGGGATATGGCTACACCTTC; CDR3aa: CASSLGISPGGYGYTF
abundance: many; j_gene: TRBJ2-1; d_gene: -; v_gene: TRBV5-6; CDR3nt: TGTGCCAGCAGCCGCCCCGGGCAAGGGTCCTACAATGAGCAGTTCTTC; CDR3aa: CASSRPGQGSYNEQFF
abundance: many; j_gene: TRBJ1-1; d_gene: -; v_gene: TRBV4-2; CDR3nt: TGTGCCAGCAGCCAAGCAGGGGTAACTGAAGCTTTCTTT; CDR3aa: CASSQAGVTEAFF
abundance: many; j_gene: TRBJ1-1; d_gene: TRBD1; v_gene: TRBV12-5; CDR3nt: TGTGCTAGTGGTCTAGACAGGGAACTTAACACTGAAGCTTTCTTT; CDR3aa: CASGLDRELNTEAFF
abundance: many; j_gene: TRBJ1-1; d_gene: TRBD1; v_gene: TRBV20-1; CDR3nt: TGCAGTGCTGAGGGGACAGGGATTATGAACACTGAAGCTTTCTTT; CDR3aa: CSAEGTGIMNTEAFF
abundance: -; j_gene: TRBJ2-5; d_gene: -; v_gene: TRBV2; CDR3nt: TGTGCCAGCAGTCGAGGCGGGGCGAGTCAAGAGACCCAGTACTTC; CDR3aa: CASSRGGASQETQYF
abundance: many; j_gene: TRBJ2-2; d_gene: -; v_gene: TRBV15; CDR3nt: TGTGCCACCAGCAGAGATTATTTTAGGTTCGACACCGGGGAGCTGTTTTTT; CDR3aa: CATSRDYFRFDTGELFF
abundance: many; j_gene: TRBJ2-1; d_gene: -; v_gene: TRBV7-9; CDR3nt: TGTGCCAGCAGCCGGTCCAATGAGCAGTTCTTC; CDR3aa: CASSRSNEQFF
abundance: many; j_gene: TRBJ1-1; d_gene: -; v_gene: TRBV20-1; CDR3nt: TGCAGTGCTTTACCGACAGCGATGAACACTGAAGCTTTCTTT; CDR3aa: CSALPTAMNTEAFF
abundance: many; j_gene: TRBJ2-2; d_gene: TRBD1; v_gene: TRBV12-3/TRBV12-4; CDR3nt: TGTGCCAGCAGTCATGGTGACAGGGCCACCGGGGAGCTGTTTTTT; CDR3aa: CASSHGDRATGELFF
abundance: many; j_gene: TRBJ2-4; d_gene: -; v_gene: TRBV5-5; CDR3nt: TGTGCCAGCAGCCCGAACCAGACTAGAATAACCAAAAACATTCAGTACTTC; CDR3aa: CASSPNQTRITKNIQYF
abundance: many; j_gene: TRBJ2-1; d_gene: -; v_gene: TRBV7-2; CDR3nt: TGTGCCAGCAGCTTAGAGGGGAGCTCCTACAATGAGCAGTTCTTC; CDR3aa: CASSLEGSSYNEQFF
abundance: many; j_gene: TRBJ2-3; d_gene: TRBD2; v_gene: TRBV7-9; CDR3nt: TGTGCCGCCGGGACTAGCGGTGGGGGATCGCAGTATTTT; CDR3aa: CAAGTSGGGSQYF
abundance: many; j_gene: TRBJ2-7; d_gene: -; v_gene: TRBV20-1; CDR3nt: TGCAGTGGGAGGGGCAGTGCCTACGAGCAGTACTTC; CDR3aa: CSGRGSAYEQYF
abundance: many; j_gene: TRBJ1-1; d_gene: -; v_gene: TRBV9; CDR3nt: TGTGCCAGCAGCGTAGAGGTAGGGTTGAGCACTGAAGCTTTCTTT; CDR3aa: CASSVEVGLSTEAFF
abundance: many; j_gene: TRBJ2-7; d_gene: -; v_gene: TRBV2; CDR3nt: TGTGCCAGCACCACAGGGACTTTCGTGCAGTACTTC; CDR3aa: CASTTGTFVQYF